The 23 T cell receptor beta chains below all came from one sample that was sequenced in a study of CD8 T cells in Susac syndrome. The RNA input was about 0.5 to 1 ug, and it was reverse transcribed with random hexamers. TCRdb fed the immunoSEQ multiplex PCR reads into MiXCR, producing one record per CDR3 protein. The top ten hold approximately 1% of the sample, which has around 81,000 distinct CDR3 sequences, around 94% seen once. Sequenced sample: CD8+ T cells from PBMCs. These receptor sequences come from a human donor with Susac syndrome.

This chain links TRBV9 with TRBJ2-1; no clear D gene. Germline V gene sequence: CDR1 SGDLS, CDR2 YYNGEE. V was trimmed by 4 bases and J by 8 bases, leaving 10 bases between them. This CDR3 has 12 residues. The CDR3 region has the DNA TGTGCCAGCAGCACCCCGGCTTATGAGCAGTTCTTC. Translated, it gives CASSTPAYEQFF.

The chain couples TRBV6-6 to TRBJ2-5, with 9 positions matching TRBD2. J was trimmed by 3 bases and V by 7 bases; bases with no gene match: 9. Germline V gene data show CDR1 as MNHNY and CDR2 as SVGAGI (reference sequence). The CDR3 runs 15 residues. Written as DNA, the CDR3 is TGTGCCAGCACTCCCGCGGGGGGGGCGAAAGAGACCCAGTACTTC. This sequence encodes CASTPAGGAKETQYF.

This chain uses TRBV24-1 with TRBJ2-1, with 8 bases that match TRBD2. The V gene's germline CDR1 is KGHDR and CDR2 SFDVKD. CDR3 length: 16 amino acids. With 2 bases clipped from V and 8 bases from J, the junction kept 10 bases outside the gene matches. DNA for the CDR3: TGTGCCACCAGTGATTCTAGCTCGGGACTAGGCGATGAGCAGTTCTTC. Encoded protein: CATSDSSSGLGDEQFF.

This rearrangement joins TRBV20-1 to TRBJ2-7; no definite D call. CDR1 and CDR2 from the germline V gene are DFQATT and SNEGSKA (reference sequence). V lost 3 bases, J lost 1 base, and 10 bases lay in between. This CDR3 is 13 amino acids long. The CDR3 region is CSASGQLSYEQYF. For the CDR3, the DNA is TGCAGTGCTAGTGGGCAGTTATCCTACGAGCAGTACTTC.

DNA of the CDR3: TGTGCCAGCAGCCTTATTTTAGGACGGAATGAAGCTTTCTTT. This translates into CASSLILGRNEAFF. This rearrangement joins TRBV14 to TRBJ1-1, with no clear D. Per germline, CDR1 SGHDN and CDR2 FVKESK. The CDR3 has 14 residues. V was clipped by 4 bases and J by 7 bases, with 16 bases between them.

J is TRBJ2-1 and V is TRBV24-1; D might be TRBD1 (6 bases). The CDR3 has 14 amino acids. V was clipped by 4 bases and J by 2 bases, with 8 bases between them. Germline values: CDR1 KGHDR, CDR2 SFDVKD. The CDR3 bases are TGTGCCACCAGTGAGAACAGGGCCTACAATGAGCAGTTCTTC. Translated, it gives CATSENRAYNEQFF.

The chain is built from TRBV3-1 and TRBJ2-7, with TRBD2 as a possible D gene (5 bases). This CDR3 region has 15 residues. V was trimmed by 0 bases and J by 1 base, leaving 10 bases between them. Per germline, CDR1 LGHDT and CDR2 YNNKEL (reference sequence). The CDR3 is CASSQDSGSSYEQYF. CDR3 sequence (DNA): TGTGCCAGCAGCCAAGATTCGGGGTCTTCCTACGAGCAGTACTTC.

The chain uses TRBV20-1 and TRBJ2-1, with unresolved D. Germline CDR1 reads DFQATT; CDR2 reads SNEGSKA (reference sequence). Trimming cost V 4 bases and J 8 bases, with 12 bases left between them. The CDR3 contains 12 residues. CDR3 residues: CSATGPAHEQFF. In DNA form, the CDR3 reads TGCAGTGCTACGGGCCCAGCCCATGAGCAGTTCTTC.

The chain employs TRBV5-6 and TRBJ2-1, with D perhaps being TRBD1 or TRBD2 (5 bases each). The CDR3 is 16 amino acids. From germline, CDR1 is SGHDT and CDR2 YYEEEE. Trimming took off 4 bases at V and 8 bases at J, with 22 bases between the two ends. The CDR3 nucleotides read TGTGCCAGCAGCGCGTGGACTTTAGGGGTGATAGATGAGCAGTTCTTC. It codes for CASSAWTLGVIDEQFF. The full variable domain, with the rest looked up from reference TRBV5-6 and TRBJ2-1, is DAGVTQSPTHLIKTRGQQVTLRCSPKSGHDTVSWYQQALGQGPQFIFQYYEEEERQRGNFPDRFSGHQFPNYSSELNVNALLLGDSALYLCASSAWTLGVIDEQFFGPGTRLTVL.

This clonotype showed up just once. The chain recombines TRBV7-2 with TRBJ2-7; 9 nucleotides align to TRBD1. Trimming at V came to 2 bases and at J to 0 bases, leaving 11 bases not matched to a gene. Germline V gives CDR1 SGHTA, CDR2 FQGNSA. This CDR3 has 18 residues. This chain's CDR3 is CASSLTGTGGYSSYEQYF. The CDR3, as DNA: TGTGCCAGCAGCTTAACTGGCACAGGGGGCTACTCCTCCTACGAGCAGTACTTC.

This chain links TRBV6-5 with TRBJ2-1; maybe TRBD2 (5 bases). The CDR3 is 13 amino acids. Trimming cost V 8 bases and J 9 bases, with 17 bases left between them. CDR1 and CDR2 from the germline V gene are MNHEY and SVGAGI. The CDR3, as DNA: TGTGCCAGCTCCCCCCGTGCGGGTCTTGAGCAGTTCTTC. Translated: CASSPRAGLEQFF.

The sample holds one count of this clonotype. The rearrangement uses TRBV30 and TRBJ2-7; a weak D match, TRBD1 (6 bases). Trimming shortened V by 4 bases and J by 6 bases, and 19 bases separated the two germline ends. Germline assignment: CDR1 GTSNPN and CDR2 SVGIG (reference sequence). The CDR3 is 14 residues long. CDR3 sequence: CAWTPGQFKGEQYF. The CDR3 region has the DNA TGTGCCTGGACACCGGGACAATTTAAAGGCGAGCAGTACTTC.

CDR3 in amino acids: CASSPDGGQETQYF. The CDR3 bases are TGTGCCAGCAGCCCGGATGGGGGCCAAGAGACCCAGTACTTC. The V gene is TRBV7-9, the J gene TRBJ2-5; tentatively, D is TRBD1 or TRBD2 (5 bases each). CDR1 is SEHNR, CDR2 FQNEAQ, per germline (reference sequence). Trimming stripped 5 bases from V and 1 base from J, with 11 bases between. This CDR3 is built from 14 residues.

The chain uses TRBV28 and TRBJ1-5; 7 bases match TRBD1. With 5 bases clipped from V and 10 bases from J, the junction kept 11 bases outside the gene matches. This CDR3 is 14 amino acids long. CDR1 is MDHEN, CDR2 SYDVKM, per germline. The CDR3 region is CASSPPGGGYPQHF. CDR3 sequence (DNA): TGTGCCAGCAGTCCCCCAGGGGGTGGTTACCCCCAGCATTTT.

The gene calls are TRBV19 and TRBJ2-7; D remains unclear. Germline assignment: CDR1 LNHDA and CDR2 SQIVND (reference sequence). The CDR3 is made up of 13 amino acids. Trimming cost V 1 base and J 2 bases, with 6 bases left between them. This CDR3 reads CASSIGGTYEQYF. CDR3 nucleotide sequence: TGTGCCAGTAGTATAGGTGGGACCTACGAGCAGTACTTC.

This clonotype was found a few times. V is TRBV13 and J is TRBJ2-1, with 9 bases lining up with TRBD2. This CDR3 is 20 amino acids long. The germline CDR1 and CDR2 sequences are PRHDT and FYEKMQ (reference sequence). Germline trimming cut 7 bases from V and 3 bases from J; bases unmatched to any gene: 22. The CDR3 DNA is TGTGCCAGCACTCTCCTTGGCGGGCTAGCGGGAATGGTGGACTACAATGAGCAGTTCTTC. Translated: CASTLLGGLAGMVDYNEQFF.

This sequence joins TRBV5-1 and TRBJ1-2, with 7 bases aligning to TRBD1. Germline V gene data show CDR1 as SGHRS and CDR2 as YFSETQ. CDR3 size: 14 residues. With V trimmed by 0 bases and J by 7 bases, 6 bases remained unmatched. The CDR3 reads CASSLAGGTSGYTF. The DNA of the CDR3 is TGCGCCAGCAGCTTGGCAGGGGGTACCTCTGGCTACACCTTC.

This clonotype was observed a single time. The CDR3 DNA sequence: TGTGCCAGCAGTCAGTCCCCCGGGGAGCTGTTTTTT. As protein: CASSQSPGELFF. This chain joins TRBV7-8 and TRBJ2-2; D call uncertain. The germline CDR1 and CDR2 sequences are SGHVS and FQNEAQ. The CDR3 runs to 12 residues. Trimming removed 6 bases from V and 6 bases from J, with 8 bases in between. The variable domain in full, completed from reference TRBV7-8 and TRBJ2-2, reads GAGVSQSPRYKVAKRGQDVALRCDPISGHVSLFWYQQALGQGPEFLTYFQNEAQLDKSGLPSDRFFAERPEGSVSTLKIQRTQQEDSAVYLCASSQSPGELFFGEGSRLTVL.

This clonotype has just one count. The chain uses TRBV29-1 and TRBJ1-2; unclear D gene. The V gene's germline CDR1 is SQVTM and CDR2 ANQGSEA. CDR3 length: 11 amino acids. The V and J ends lost 7 bases and 0 bases respectively, with 6 bases between them. Here the CDR3 reads CSGSTNYGYTF. The DNA of the CDR3 is TGCAGCGGTTCTACTAACTATGGCTACACCTTC.

The chain links TRBV6-5 to TRBJ2-2; D is possibly TRBD2 (5 bases). Per the germline V gene, CDR1 is MNHEY and CDR2 is SVGAGI. This CDR3 region has 20 residues. Trimming shortened V by 0 bases and J by 4 bases, and 24 bases separated the two germline ends. The DNA for the CDR3 is TGTGCCAGCAGTTACTCGGAGTATCTGATAGGGTCAGGAGGCACCGGGGAGCTGTTTTTT. Its translation is CASSYSEYLIGSGGTGELFF.

The chain couples TRBV20-1 to TRBJ1-2, with a weak D call TRBD1 (6 bases). CDR1 is DFQATT and CDR2 is SNEGSKA in the germline V gene (reference sequence). Trimming stripped 4 bases from V and 4 bases from J, with 19 bases between. The length of the CDR3 is 15 residues. The DNA of the CDR3 is TGCAGTGCTACCAGGGACACGGAAAGTTTCTATGGCTACACCTTC. This sequence encodes CSATRDTESFYGYTF.

The chain combines TRBV29-1 with TRBJ2-1, with TRBD1 as a possible D gene (6 bases). Germline V lookup: CDR1 SQVTM, CDR2 ANQGSEA. The ends were cut back, 1 base at V and 7 bases at J, with 14 bases in the middle. The CDR3 is 14 amino acids. CDR3 region: CSVEAWGHTNEQFF. The CDR3 DNA follows: TGCAGCGTTGAAGCTTGGGGACACACGAATGAGCAGTTCTTC.

This chain's CDR3 is CASRNGGFEAFF. In DNA, the CDR3 is TGTGCCAGCAGAAACGGGGGTTTTGAAGCTTTCTTT. The rearrangement links TRBV3-1 to TRBJ1-1, with D perhaps TRBD1 (5 bases). V lost 6 bases and J 7 bases, leaving 12 bases between the germline ends. The CDR3 is 12 amino acids. Germline V gives CDR1 LGHDT, CDR2 YNNKEL (reference sequence).